This passage covers 27 T cell receptor beta chains from one sample sequenced in a study of TIL therapy for anti-PD-1-resistant metastatic lung cancer. This was the immunoSEQ v3 assay. Sequencing used immunoSEQ multiplex PCR; TCRdb keeps in-frame clones, though not all of them. The repertoire consists of some 43,000 clones, with roughly 85% occurring once and the leading ten covering roughly 15%. Time point specified: pre-treatment sample, taken before nivolumab and TIL therapy. The source was blood, collected at baseline. The receptor source for this set is a man between 70 and 80 years old with non-small cell lung cancer.

The genes are TRBV27 and TRBJ2-4; the match to TRBD1 covers 7 bases. Germline V gene lookup returns CDR1 MNHEY and CDR2 SMNVEV (reference sequence). The CDR3 loop spans 17 amino acids. Trimming removed 0 bases from V and 7 bases from J; junction bases left unmatched: 12. The CDR3, as DNA: TGTGCCAGCAGTTTATCTGACAGGGTCCAAGTGGGGAACATTCAGTACTTC. Encoded protein: CASSLSDRVQVGNIQYF.

The V and J genes are TRBV28 and TRBJ1-6, with D tentatively TRBD1 (6 bases). This CDR3 comprises 17 residues. V dropped 3 bases and J dropped 3 bases, with 15 bases sitting between them. Looked up from germline, CDR1 is MDHEN and CDR2 is SYDVKM. The CDR3 sequence is CASSFGGGGIYNSPLHF. CDR3 DNA sequence: TGTGCCAGCAGTTTCGGGGGCGGGGGGATCTATAATTCACCCCTCCACTTT. The complete variable domain, with remaining parts taken from reference TRBV28 and TRBJ1-6, reads DVKVTQSSRYLVKRTGEKVFLECVQDMDHENMFWYRQDPGLGLRLIYFSYDVKMKEKGDIPEGYSVSREKKERFSLILESASTNQTSMYLCASSFGGGGIYNSPLHFGNGTRLTVT.

The chain combines TRBV28 with TRBJ1-2; 7 nucleotides line up with TRBD1. Germline-derived CDR1 and CDR2 are MDHEN and SYDVKM. The CDR3 totals 15 residues. J lost 4 bases, V lost 1 base, and 6 bases had no gene match. CDR3 sequence reads: CASSLYLGGSYGYTF. The CDR3 bases are TGTGCCAGCAGTTTATACCTAGGGGGCAGCTATGGCTACACCTTC.

The CDR3 sequence is CASRIQAMNTEAFF. The CDR3 coding sequence is TGTGCCAGCAGGATACAGGCTATGAACACTGAAGCTTTCTTT. This sequence joins TRBV28 and TRBJ1-1; D might be TRBD1 (5 bases). Trimming took 6 bases from V and 0 from J, leaving 11 bases between them. The CDR3 runs 14 residues. Germline V gene data show CDR1 as MDHEN and CDR2 as SYDVKM. Supplemented by reference TRBV28 and TRBJ1-1, the full variable domain reads DVKVTQSSRYLVKRTGEKVFLECVQDMDHENMFWYRQDPGLGLRLIYFSYDVKMKEKGDIPEGYSVSREKKERFSLILESASTNQTSMYLCASRIQAMNTEAFFGQGTRLTVV.

The chain employs TRBV9 and TRBJ1-3, with D tentatively TRBD1 (5 bases). V was pared by 4 bases and J by 3 bases, with 11 bases between. The germline V gene encodes CDR1 SGDLS and CDR2 YYNGEE. This CDR3 spans 14 amino acids. DNA for the CDR3: TGTGCCAGCAGCTCACAGGTCCGTGGAAACACCATATATTTT. It yields the protein CASSSQVRGNTIYF.

This chain links TRBV6-5 with TRBJ2-5; either TRBD1 or TRBD2 may supply D (5 bases each). V lost 9 bases to trimming and J lost 0 bases, with 14 bases between them. The germline V gene encodes CDR1 MNHEY and CDR2 SVGAGI. This CDR3 has 14 amino acids. The CDR3, as DNA: TGTGCCAGAACGAGGGGCGCCAACCAAGAGACCCAGTACTTC. Protein product: CARTRGANQETQYF.

This clone was counted a single time. The CDR3 sequence: CASSLGTGVADTQYF. Written as DNA, the CDR3 is TGTGCCAGCAGCTTAGGGACAGGGGTGGCAGATACGCAGTATTTT. The chain uses TRBV7-8 and TRBJ2-3, with 9 positions matching TRBD1. CDR3 length equals 15 residues. J gave up 4 bases and V 1 base, and 3 bases lay outside the gene matches. The V gene's germline CDR1 is SGHVS and CDR2 FQNEAQ.

The chain has TRBV19 and TRBJ2-1; TRBD2 matches at 11 bases. The CDR3 extends over 15 amino acids. CDR1 and CDR2 (germline): LNHDA, SQIVND (reference sequence). V lost 4 bases to trimming and J lost 6 bases; unmatched junction nucleotides: 5. The CDR3 here is CASSNLAGGSNEQFF. The CDR3 nucleotides read TGTGCCAGTAGTAACCTAGCGGGAGGTTCCAATGAGCAGTTCTTC.

For this clone: In the same sample, other DNA sequences code for this CDR3. The chain uses TRBV9 and TRBJ2-1, with TRBD2 identical over 9 bases. Germline V gene sequence: CDR1 SGDLS, CDR2 YYNGEE. The CDR3 length is 15 residues. The junction had 0 bases not matched to a gene; V was cut back by 2 bases and J by 0 bases. As DNA, the CDR3 is TGTGCCAGCAGCGTTAGCGGGAGCTCCTACAATGAGCAGTTCTTC. Encoded protein: CASSVSGSSYNEQFF.

This chain links TRBV5-1 with TRBJ2-7; 10 nucleotides match TRBD1. Per the germline V gene, CDR1 is SGHRS and CDR2 is YFSETQ. This CDR3 comprises 15 residues. J was trimmed by 5 bases and V by 0 bases; bases with no gene match: 5. The CDR3 bases are TGCGCCAGCAGCTTGGTCGGGACAGGGGTGGACGAGCAGTACTTC. It specifies CASSLVGTGVDEQYF.

This sequence joins TRBV7-3 and TRBJ2-5; TRBD2 matches 8 bases. The CDR3 is 14 residues long. Germline V CDR1 and CDR2: SGHTA, FQGTGA. V lost 5 bases, J lost 4 bases, and 6 bases stayed unmatched. CDR3 bases: TGTGCCAGCAGCCCGACGCTAGCGGGAGAGACCCAGTACTTC. This codes for CASSPTLAGETQYF.

This sequence joins TRBV5-1 and TRBJ2-5; maybe TRBD2 (6 bases). Germline loops: CDR1 SGHRS, CDR2 YFSETQ. The CDR3 is 14 amino acids. V lost 3 bases, J lost 3 bases, and 12 bases lay in between. The CDR3 spells CASSSEGNKETQYF. The CDR3 region has the DNA TGCGCCAGCAGCTCGGAGGGTAACAAAGAGACCCAGTACTTC. Using reference TRBV5-1 and TRBJ2-5 for the parts outside the CDR3, the full variable domain is KAGVTQTPRYLIKTRGQQVTLSCSPISGHRSVSWYQQTPGQGLQFLFEYFSETQRNKGNFPGRFSGRQFSNSRSEMNVSTLELGDSALYLCASSSEGNKETQYFGPGTRLLVL.

The chain employs TRBV7-9 and TRBJ2-1; 8 bases map to TRBD2. Germline loops: CDR1 SEHNR, CDR2 FQNEAQ (reference sequence). This CDR3 contains 15 residues. J was trimmed by 6 bases and V by 5 bases; bases with no gene match: 9. The CDR3 here is CASSPKVREGNEQFF. The CDR3 DNA reads TGTGCCAGCAGCCCCAAGGTCCGGGAGGGCAATGAGCAGTTCTTC.

This chain joins TRBV4-1 and TRBJ2-5, with D tentatively TRBD1 (5 bases). The CDR3 spans 15 residues. Trimming stripped 5 bases from V and 2 bases from J, with 15 bases between. The germline V gene encodes CDR1 MGHRA and CDR2 YSYEKL. CDR3 in amino acids: CASSGRVGAQETQYF. The DNA for the CDR3 is TGCGCCAGCAGCGGCCGTGTAGGGGCACAAGAGACCCAGTACTTC.

This rearrangement joins TRBV28 to TRBJ2-6; D is unclear. V lost 1 base, J lost 0 bases, and 4 bases lay in between. Germline V gene lookup returns CDR1 MDHEN and CDR2 SYDVKM. The CDR3 has 15 residues. Here the CDR3 reads CASSLSSSGANVLTF. As DNA, the CDR3 is TGTGCCAGCAGTTTATCCAGCTCTGGGGCCAACGTCCTGACTTTC.

The chain uses TRBV2 and TRBJ2-1, with TRBD2 matching 8 bases. CDR1 and CDR2 (germline): SNHLY, FYNNEI. Unmatched junction bases numbered 19, after V lost 3 bases and J lost 3 bases. The CDR3 length is 20 residues. CDR3 sequence reads: CASSDLGRTWAGGLYNEQFF. In DNA, the CDR3 is TGTGCCAGCAGTGATCTCGGACGGACATGGGCGGGAGGTCTCTACAATGAGCAGTTCTTC.

V gene TRBV4-1 combines with J gene TRBJ2-2, with D maybe TRBD2 (6 bases). CDR3 length: 14 amino acids. Trimming removed 6 bases at V and 4 bases at J, with 12 bases between. Germline values: CDR1 MGHRA, CDR2 YSYEKL. In nucleotides, the CDR3 is TGCGCCAGCAGGGTCGGAGGGGTCACCGGGGAGCTGTTTTTT. The encoded protein is CASRVGGVTGELFF.

On this clone itself: Relative to the germline gene, one junction end is altered; a read error may explain this. The chain joins TRBV19 to TRBJ1-6; D gene unclear. Germline-derived CDR1 and CDR2 are LNHDA and SQIVND (reference sequence). The CDR3 is 15 amino acids. CDR3: CASSTVKMDKSPLHF. Here the CDR3 DNA reads TGTGCCAGTAGTACGGTAAAGATGGATAAGTCACCCCTCCACTTT.

This clone has only a few counts. V is TRBV19 and J is TRBJ1-5; 10 nucleotides match TRBD1. Germline lookup yields CDR1 LNHDA and CDR2 SQIVND (reference sequence). This CDR3 spans 17 amino acids. Unmatched junction bases numbered 9, after V lost 6 bases and J lost 1 base. The CDR3 protein is CASRSRDRGISNQPQHF. The CDR3 DNA is TGTGCCAGTAGATCCCGGGACAGGGGAATCAGCAATCAGCCCCAGCATTTT.

The V call is TRBV7-9, the J call TRBJ2-3, with a tentative D call TRBD2 (6 bases). The length of the CDR3 is 17 residues. Trimming removed 5 bases at V and 6 bases at J, with 24 bases between. Germline-derived CDR1 and CDR2 are SEHNR and FQNEAQ (reference sequence). As DNA, the CDR3 is TGTGCCAGCAGCCCAGACCGGGGCGGGATCAACCGTGATACGCAGTATTTT. As protein: CASSPDRGGINRDTQYF.

In its sample, this clone ranks as medium-sized. The chain carries TRBV10-2 and TRBJ1-1; D remains ambiguous. Trimming shortened V by 3 bases and J by 10 bases, and 9 bases separated the two germline ends. The CDR3 totals 11 residues. Germline CDR1 and CDR2: WSHSY and SAAADI. As DNA, the CDR3 is TGCGCCAGCAGTGAAATCAAGGGAGCTTTCTTT. It specifies CASSEIKGAFF.

The J gene is TRBJ1-2, the V gene TRBV7-2; D unresolved. Trimming stripped 1 base from V and 2 bases from J, with 11 bases between. The germline V gene has CDR1 SGHTA and CDR2 FQGNSA. This CDR3 spans 15 amino acids. CDR3 sequence: CASSLVVISNYGYTF. The CDR3 DNA reads TGTGCCAGCAGCTTAGTGGTCATTTCGAACTATGGCTACACCTTC.

The genes are TRBV19 and TRBJ1-5; 7 nucleotides agree with TRBD1. The J segment lost 1 base and the V segment lost 3 bases, leaving 3 bases of the junction unmatched. In germline, CDR1 is LNHDA, CDR2 SQIVND (reference sequence). The CDR3 contains 15 residues. The CDR3: CASSMYRGSNQPQHF. Written as DNA, the CDR3 is TGTGCCAGTAGTATGTACAGGGGAAGCAATCAGCCCCAGCATTTT.

The rearrangement joins TRBV27 to TRBJ2-7; 8 bases fit TRBD2. The CDR3 runs to 18 residues. From germline, CDR1 is MNHEY and CDR2 SMNVEV (reference sequence). With 6 bases clipped from V and 1 base from J, the junction kept 17 bases outside the gene matches. CDR3 amino acids: CASSYRGQPGLDSYEQYF. As DNA, the CDR3 is TGTGCCAGCAGCTATCGGGGACAACCGGGACTAGATTCCTACGAGCAGTACTTC.

V is TRBV2 and J is TRBJ1-1; 8 nucleotides align to TRBD1. The V and J ends lost 4 bases and 4 bases, in that order; junction bases with no gene match: 2. The length of the CDR3 is 13 residues. Germline values: CDR1 SNHLY, CDR2 FYNNEI. The CDR3 is CASSVGQGTEAFF. In DNA, the CDR3 is TGTGCCAGCAGTGTTGGACAGGGCACTGAAGCTTTCTTT.

The chain joins TRBV30 to TRBJ1-2, with TRBD1 matching 7 bases. CDR3 length: 14 residues. The germline CDR1 and CDR2 sequences are GTSNPN and SVGIG (reference sequence). The ends lost 3 bases at V and 4 bases at J; junction bases unmatched: 8. CDR3 protein: CAWRDTGTVYGYTF. CDR3 nucleotide sequence: TGTGCCTGGAGGGATACAGGGACAGTCTATGGCTACACCTTC.

This clone was detected a few times. The chain combines TRBV28 with TRBJ1-2; D not certain. V lost 3 bases and J 11 bases, leaving 19 bases between the germline ends. CDR3 length: 14 residues. The germline CDR1 and CDR2 sequences are MDHEN and SYDVKM. The DNA of the CDR3 is TGTGCCAGCAGTTTCCCCGGTTCCCGGGAACGGTACACCTTC. The encoded protein is CASSFPGSRERYTF.